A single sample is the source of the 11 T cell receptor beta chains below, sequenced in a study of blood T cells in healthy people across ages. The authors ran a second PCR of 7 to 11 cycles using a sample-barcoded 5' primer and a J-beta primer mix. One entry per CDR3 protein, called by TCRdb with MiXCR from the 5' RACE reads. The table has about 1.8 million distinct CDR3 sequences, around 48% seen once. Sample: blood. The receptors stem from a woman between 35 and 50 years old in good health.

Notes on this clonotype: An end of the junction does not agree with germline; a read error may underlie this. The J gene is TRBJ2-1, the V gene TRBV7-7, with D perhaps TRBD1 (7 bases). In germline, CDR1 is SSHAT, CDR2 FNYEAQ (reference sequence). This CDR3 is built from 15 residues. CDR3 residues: CASSLGTAGYNEQFF. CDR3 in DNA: TGTGCTAGCAGCTTAGGGACAGCGGGCTACAATGAGCAGTTCTTC. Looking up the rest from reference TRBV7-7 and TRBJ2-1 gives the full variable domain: GAGVSQSPRYKVTKRGQDVTLRCDPISSHATLYWYQQALGQGPEFLTYFNYEAQPDKSGLPSDRFSAERPEGSISTLTIQRTEQRDSAMYRCASSLGTAGYNEQFFGPGTRLTVL.

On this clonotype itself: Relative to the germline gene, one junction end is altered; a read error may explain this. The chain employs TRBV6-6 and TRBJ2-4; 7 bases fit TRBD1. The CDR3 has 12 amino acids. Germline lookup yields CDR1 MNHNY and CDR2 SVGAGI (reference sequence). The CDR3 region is CAISRQGNVQYF. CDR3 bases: TGTGCCATCAGCCGACAGGGAAACGTTCAGTACTTC.

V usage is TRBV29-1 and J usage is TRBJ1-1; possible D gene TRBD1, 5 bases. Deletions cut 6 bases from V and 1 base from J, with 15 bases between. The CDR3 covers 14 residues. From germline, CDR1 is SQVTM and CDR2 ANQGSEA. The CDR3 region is CSVIPGRENTEAFF. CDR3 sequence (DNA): TGCAGCGTGATTCCGGGACGTGAGAACACTGAAGCTTTCTTT.

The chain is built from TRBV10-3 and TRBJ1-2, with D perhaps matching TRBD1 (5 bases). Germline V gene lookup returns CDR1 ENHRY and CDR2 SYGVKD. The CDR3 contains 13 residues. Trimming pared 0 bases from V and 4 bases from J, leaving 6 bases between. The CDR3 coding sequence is TGTGCCATCAGTGAGTCACAGGTCTATGGCTACACCTTC. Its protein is CAISESQVYGYTF.

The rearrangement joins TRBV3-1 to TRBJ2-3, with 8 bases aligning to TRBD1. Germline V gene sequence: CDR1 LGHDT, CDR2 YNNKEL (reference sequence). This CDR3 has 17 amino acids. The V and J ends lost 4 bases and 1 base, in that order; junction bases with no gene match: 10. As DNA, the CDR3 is TGTGCCAGCAGCCGACTCGGACAGGGACGCGGCACAGATACGCAGTATTTT. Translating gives CASSRLGQGRGTDTQYF.

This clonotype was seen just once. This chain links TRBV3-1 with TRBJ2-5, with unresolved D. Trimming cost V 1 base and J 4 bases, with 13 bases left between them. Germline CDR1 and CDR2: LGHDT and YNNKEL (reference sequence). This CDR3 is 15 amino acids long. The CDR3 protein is CASSQVSPVRETQYF. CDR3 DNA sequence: TGTGCCAGCAGCCAAGTCTCCCCGGTCCGAGAGACCCAGTACTTC.

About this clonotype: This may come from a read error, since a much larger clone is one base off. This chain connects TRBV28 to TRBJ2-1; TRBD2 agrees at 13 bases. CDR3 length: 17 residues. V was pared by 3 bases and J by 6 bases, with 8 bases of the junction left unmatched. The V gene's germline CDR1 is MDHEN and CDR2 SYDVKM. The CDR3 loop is CASSFFKLAGGCNEQFF. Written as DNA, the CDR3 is TGTGCCAGCAGTTTCTTCAAACTAGCGGGGGGGTGCAATGAGCAGTTCTTC.

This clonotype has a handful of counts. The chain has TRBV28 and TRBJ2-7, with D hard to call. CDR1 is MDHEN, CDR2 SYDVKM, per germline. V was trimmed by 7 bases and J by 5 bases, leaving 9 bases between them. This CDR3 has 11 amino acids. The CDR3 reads CASTRLDEQYF. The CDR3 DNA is TGTGCCAGCACCCGATTGGACGAGCAGTACTTC. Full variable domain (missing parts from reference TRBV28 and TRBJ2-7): DVKVTQSSRYLVKRTGEKVFLECVQDMDHENMFWYRQDPGLGLRLIYFSYDVKMKEKGDIPEGYSVSREKKERFSLILESASTNQTSMYLCASTRLDEQYFGPGTRLTVT.

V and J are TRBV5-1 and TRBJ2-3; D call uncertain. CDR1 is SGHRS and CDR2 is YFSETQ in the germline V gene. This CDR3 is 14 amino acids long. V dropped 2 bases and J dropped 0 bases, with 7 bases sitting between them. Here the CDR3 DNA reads TGCGCCAGCAGCTTCCAGCCTAGCACAGATACGCAGTATTTT. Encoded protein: CASSFQPSTDTQYF. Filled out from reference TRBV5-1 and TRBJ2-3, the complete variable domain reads KAGVTQTPRYLIKTRGQQVTLSCSPISGHRSVSWYQQTPGQGLQFLFEYFSETQRNKGNFPGRFSGRQFSNSRSEMNVSTLELGDSALYLCASSFQPSTDTQYFGPGTRLTVL.

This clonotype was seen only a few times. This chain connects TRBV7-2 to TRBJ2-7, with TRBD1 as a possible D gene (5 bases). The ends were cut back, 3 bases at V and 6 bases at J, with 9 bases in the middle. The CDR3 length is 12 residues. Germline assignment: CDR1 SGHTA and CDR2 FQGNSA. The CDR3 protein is CASSFNRLEQYF. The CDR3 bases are TGTGCCAGCAGCTTCAACAGGCTCGAGCAGTACTTC. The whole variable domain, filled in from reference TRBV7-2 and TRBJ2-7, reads GAGVSQSPSNKVTEKGKDVELRCDPISGHTALYWYRQSLGQGLEFLIYFQGNSAPDKSGLPSDRFSAERTGGSVSTLTIQRTQQEDSAVYLCASSFNRLEQYFGPGTRLTVT.

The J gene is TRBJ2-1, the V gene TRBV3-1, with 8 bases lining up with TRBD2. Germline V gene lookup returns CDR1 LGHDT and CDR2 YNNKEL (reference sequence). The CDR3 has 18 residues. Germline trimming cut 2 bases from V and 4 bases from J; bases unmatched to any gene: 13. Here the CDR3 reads CASSQRRGGKTFYNEQFF. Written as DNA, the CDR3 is TGTGCCAGCAGCCAACGACGGGGGGGAAAGACCTTTTACAATGAGCAGTTCTTC.